This entry features one TCR beta chain sequence. The entry originates in a study of blood T cell repertoires in COVID-19. In the original workflow: Reference gene primer amplification in the assay estimated nucleated cell counts. TCRdb's copy holds only in-frame clones and misses some; the assay was immunoSEQ multiplex PCR. D and trimming come from the DNA, and the V and J calls and clone size come from that table. This table has about 210,000 clones, 88% appearing once. Deletions cut 3 bases from V and 3 bases from J, with 11 bases between. The CDR3 is 14 amino acids. Germline CDR1 and CDR2: SGHTA and FQGNSA.

The sample comprised peripheral blood. J is TRBJ2-5 and V is TRBV7-2; the D gene is possibly TRBD1 (5 bases). The TCR was taken from a man between 65 and 80 years old with acute or convalescent COVID-19. CDR3 residues: CASSFPGLKETQYF. The CDR3 DNA reads as TGTGCCAGCAGCTTTCCAGGGTTAAAAGAGACCCAGTACTTC.